This T cell receptor beta chain was identified during a study of early T cells in non-severe SARS-CoV-2 infection. Study-wide context: From unsorted whole blood, bulk RNA was sequenced, and the chains remained unpaired. General observations from the study: There was a bias toward anti-spike CD8 responses in VDJdb matching, which missed private and CD4 specificities.

The CDR3 loop spans 15 amino acids. The V and J ends lost 6 bases and 2 bases, in that order; junction bases with no gene match: 6. There are many counts of this clonotype. The target antigen is unknown. In the library, individual cDNA molecules carried attached unique molecular identifiers. TCRdb used MiXCR to reprocess the 5' RACE reads, holding one entry per CDR3 protein. The sample lists more than 50,000 distinct CDR3 sequences, about 5.6% occurring once. The TCR originated in an adult who was a healthcare worker with PCR-confirmed SARS-CoV-2 infection or an uninfected control (not recorded which). The chain uses TRBV12-3 or TRBV12-4 and TRBJ1-2; 10 bases map to TRBD1. Sequenced material: whole blood. CDR3 nucleotides: TGTGCCAGCAGGAAAAGGGGACAGGGGAACTATGGCTACACCTTC. Translating gives CASRKRGQGNYGYTF.